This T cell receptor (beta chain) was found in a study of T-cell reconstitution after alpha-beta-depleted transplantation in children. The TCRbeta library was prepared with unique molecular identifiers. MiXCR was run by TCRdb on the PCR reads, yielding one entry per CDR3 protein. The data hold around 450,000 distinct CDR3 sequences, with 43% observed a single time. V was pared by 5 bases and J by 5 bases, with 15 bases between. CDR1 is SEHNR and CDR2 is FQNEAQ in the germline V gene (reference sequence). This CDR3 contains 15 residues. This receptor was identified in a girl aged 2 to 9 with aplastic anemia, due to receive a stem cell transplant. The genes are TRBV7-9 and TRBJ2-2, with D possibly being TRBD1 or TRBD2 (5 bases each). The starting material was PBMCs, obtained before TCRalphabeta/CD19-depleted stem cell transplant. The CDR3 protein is CASSGTRDGTGELFF. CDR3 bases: TGTGCCAGCAGCGGAACTCGGGACGGGACCGGGGAGCTGTTTTTT.